A single sample gave rise to the 28 T cell receptor beta chains below, sequenced in a study of CD8 T cells in ankylosing spondylitis. TCRdb ran MiXCR on the 5' RACE reads and lists one entry per CDR3 protein. The table includes about 240,000 distinct CDR3 sequences, 8.6% detected once. Sequencing input: blood, either unsorted or a sorted T cell fraction (not recorded which). The receptors originated from a male donor with ankylosing spondylitis or in good health (not recorded which).

This clonotype was detected ten times or more. The V gene is TRBV20-1, the J gene TRBJ1-4; D call uncertain. Germline V lookup: CDR1 DFQATT, CDR2 SNEGSKA (reference sequence). The CDR3 loop spans 13 amino acids. The CDR3 spells CSGSGETNEKLFF. The CDR3 coding sequence is TGCAGCGGCTCTGGGGAAACTAATGAAAAACTGTTTTTT.

The count of this clonotype is one. A much more abundant neighbour one base away suggests this may be a read error. The rearrangement joins TRBV20-1 to TRBJ2-5; 7 nucleotides match TRBD1. There are 13 residues in the CDR3. The germline V gene has CDR1 DFQATT and CDR2 SNEGSKA (reference sequence). The CDR3 DNA sequence: TGCAGTGCTTCCGGACAGGCCCAAGAGATCCAGTACTTC. It is translated as CSASGQAQEIQYF.

V is TRBV5-6 and J is TRBJ2-1; 14 nucleotides match TRBD2. This CDR3 has 16 residues. Germline lookup yields CDR1 SGHDT and CDR2 YYEEEE. V was clipped by 4 bases and J by 7 bases; unmatched bases: 7. CDR3 coding DNA: TGTGCCAGCAGCCAACCGACTAGCGGGAGGGAAAATGAGCAGTTCTTC. Its protein product is CASSQPTSGRENEQFF.

This clonotype has at least ten counts. The chain joins TRBV29-1 to TRBJ2-5; no definite D call. V was shortened by 4 bases and J by 4 bases, with 7 bases between the two germline ends. Germline V gene sequence: CDR1 SQVTM, CDR2 ANQGSEA. The CDR3 has 11 residues. CDR3 loop: CSVVSGETQYF. The CDR3 DNA reads TGCAGCGTTGTCTCAGGAGAGACCCAGTACTTC.

This clonotype was recorded at least ten times. The CDR3, as DNA: TGCGCCAGCAGCCCCTCTGCGAGCGGGAGGGCCTTCTACGAGCAGTACTTC. As protein: CASSPSASGRAFYEQYF. The chain carries TRBV4-3 and TRBJ2-7, with 10 bases identical to TRBD2. CDR1 is LGHNA and CDR2 is YSLEER in the germline V gene. The CDR3 length is 17 residues. V gave up 4 bases and J gave up 3 bases; unmatched junction bases: 12.

This clonotype has at least ten counts. The chain recombines TRBV6-6 with TRBJ2-1; 7 positions agree with TRBD2. After removal of 8 bases from V and 10 bases from J, the junction contained 11 bases not matched to a gene. The length of the CDR3 is 13 residues. The germline CDR1 and CDR2 sequences are MNHNY and SVGAGI (reference sequence). For the CDR3, the DNA is TGTGCCAGCCGACTAGCCGATCGGATCGAGCAGTTCTTC. Protein: CASRLADRIEQFF.

This clonotype was detected ten times or more. The rearrangement uses TRBV6-5 and TRBJ1-3; no firm D call. The germline CDR1 and CDR2 sequences are MNHEY and SVGAGI. V was cut by 0 bases and J by 0 bases, with 15 bases left in between. The CDR3 totals 18 residues. CDR3 nucleotides: TGTGCCAGCAGTTACTCGAGCTTGGCTAGTGGCTCTGGAAACACCATATATTTT. Its translation: CASSYSSLASGSGNTIYF.

V is TRBV7-2 and J is TRBJ2-7, with D possibly matching TRBD1 (6 bases). In germline, CDR1 is SGHTA, CDR2 FQGNSA. With 3 bases removed from V and 6 bases from J, the gap between germline ends came to 15 bases. This CDR3 has 14 residues. The CDR3 DNA sequence: TGTGCCAGCAGCTTCCAGGGGACCCCTCGCGAGCAGTACTTC. Translated, it gives CASSFQGTPREQYF.

This rearrangement joins TRBV7-9 to TRBJ2-7; 8 nucleotides line up with TRBD1. The V segment lost 5 bases and the J segment 12 bases; nucleotides outside the gene matches: 15. Germline-derived CDR1 and CDR2 are SEHNR and FQNEAQ (reference sequence). CDR3 length: 14 amino acids. CDR3 nucleotides: TGTGCCAGCAGCGCACCGGACAGGGCGCCGGGGAGGTACTTC. Translated, it gives CASSAPDRAPGRYF.

This clonotype occurred a few times. V is TRBV7-8 and J is TRBJ2-7; D is perhaps TRBD1 (5 bases). CDR1 and CDR2 (germline): SGHVS, FQNEAQ. Deletions cut 3 bases from V and 3 bases from J, with 12 bases between. The CDR3 sequence is 14 residues long. CDR3 sequence reads: CASSFSDSYYEQYF. DNA of the CDR3: TGTGCCAGCAGCTTTTCCGACAGTTACTACGAGCAGTACTTC.

This chain connects TRBV6-1 to TRBJ1-4, with D possibly matching TRBD1 (5 bases). Germline lookup yields CDR1 MNHNS and CDR2 SASEGT. The CDR3 runs to 15 residues. The CDR3 protein is CATQRGSATNEKLFF. The DNA of the CDR3 is TGTGCAACCCAGAGGGGCAGCGCAACTAATGAAAAACTGTTTTTT.

This clonotype was counted at least ten times. CDR3 amino acids: CASSLGDRANTEAFF. In DNA, the CDR3 is TGTGCCAGCAGCTTAGGGGACAGGGCGAACACTGAAGCTTTCTTT. The chain uses TRBV7-9 and TRBJ1-1, with 9 bases matching TRBD1. The germline CDR1 and CDR2 sequences are SEHNR and FQNEAQ (reference sequence). V lost 1 base, J lost 1 base, and 1 base stayed unmatched. The CDR3 sequence is 15 residues long.

This clonotype has a handful of counts. The J gene is TRBJ2-3, the V gene TRBV7-6; 7 positions agree with TRBD1. CDR1 and CDR2 (germline): SGHVS, FNYEAQ. The CDR3 length is 15 residues. V shed 2 bases and J 3 bases; nucleotides not matched to a gene: 5. The CDR3 protein is CASSLTRQGTDTQYF. CDR3 sequence (DNA): TGTGCCAGCAGCTTAACCCGACAGGGAACAGATACGCAGTATTTT.

This clonotype was recorded a few times. This sequence joins TRBV7-9 and TRBJ2-1, with TRBD2 matching 8 bases. Germline V gene sequence: CDR1 SEHNR, CDR2 FQNEAQ (reference sequence). CDR3 length equals 16 residues. J was trimmed by 3 bases and V by 4 bases; bases with no gene match: 8. The CDR3 DNA reads TGTGCCAGCAGCTCTACCGGGACTAGGGACTACAATGAGCAGTTCTTC. Amino acids: CASSSTGTRDYNEQFF.

This clonotype was recorded at least ten times. The V call is TRBV12-3 or TRBV12-4, the J call TRBJ1-6; D remains unclear. Trimming pared 6 bases from V and 8 bases from J, leaving 11 bases between. The CDR3 length is 13 residues. The CDR3 protein is CASRADGYSPLHF. CDR3 coding DNA: TGTGCCAGCAGGGCGGACGGTTATTCACCCCTCCACTTT.

This clonotype was recorded many times. This chain connects TRBV4-3 to TRBJ1-2; no firm D call. There are 16 residues in the CDR3. Germline CDR1 reads LGHNA; CDR2 reads YSLEER. V lost 0 bases and J lost 1, with 12 bases in between. Here the CDR3 DNA reads TGCGCCAGCAGCCAAGATTGGCTACAAATTAACTATGGCTACACCTTC. Its protein product is CASSQDWLQINYGYTF.

This clonotype was counted at least ten times. The genes are TRBV5-1 and TRBJ1-1, with 9 bases that match TRBD1. Germline CDR1 SGHRS, CDR2 YFSETQ. Germline trimming cut 4 bases from V and 3 bases from J; bases unmatched to any gene: 4. The CDR3 has 14 amino acids. DNA of the CDR3: TGCGCCAGCAGCAGGGGACAGGGCTACACTGAAGCTTTCTTT. It codes for CASSRGQGYTEAFF.

This chain uses TRBV7-2 with TRBJ2-2; no firm D call. The CDR3 consists of 13 residues. V dropped 6 bases and J dropped 6 bases, with 11 bases sitting between them. Germline CDR1 reads SGHTA; CDR2 reads FQGNSA. The CDR3, as DNA: TGTGCCAGCAGGCTCCGACGGCCCGGGGAGCTGTTTTTT. It is translated as CASRLRRPGELFF.

This clonotype has only a few counts. This rearrangement joins TRBV20-1 to TRBJ2-1; 7 nucleotides match TRBD2. The CDR3 is 19 residues long. Germline V gene lookup returns CDR1 DFQATT and CDR2 SNEGSKA (reference sequence). V lost 6 bases, J lost 0 bases, and 20 bases stayed unmatched. The CDR3 bases are TGCAGTGCCAGGACGTGGCTAGCGGAGGCGGGGCGCTCCTACAATGAGCAGTTCTTC. Protein: CSARTWLAEAGRSYNEQFF.

This clonotype was seen repeatedly, ten times or more. The genes are TRBV20-1 and TRBJ2-3; 12 positions agree with TRBD2. CDR1 is DFQATT, CDR2 SNEGSKA, per germline (reference sequence). The CDR3 covers 15 residues. V shed 6 bases and J 2 bases; nucleotides not matched to a gene: 6. CDR3 sequence: CSATTSGGLTDTQYF. The CDR3 DNA sequence: TGCAGTGCAACGACTAGCGGGGGCCTCACAGATACGCAGTATTTT.

This clonotype showed up just a few times. A read error is possible here, since a much larger clone lies one base away. The chain couples TRBV18 to TRBJ1-5; D call uncertain. V was pared by 6 bases and J by 3 bases, with 12 bases between. Germline lookup yields CDR1 KGHSH and CDR2 LQKENI. This CDR3 is 14 amino acids long. CDR3 in amino acids: CASSQDPFNQPQHF. The CDR3 DNA reads TGTGCCAGCTCTCAGGACCCTTTCAATCAGCCCCAGCATTTT.

This clonotype was observed at least ten times. J is TRBJ2-1 and V is TRBV4-1; D call uncertain. The germline V and J ends were trimmed by 0 bases and 1 base, with 13 bases remaining between them. The CDR3 has 17 residues. Looked up from germline, CDR1 is MGHRA and CDR2 is YSYEKL. The CDR3 protein is CASSQEKLDFSYNEQFF. The CDR3 DNA reads TGCGCCAGCAGCCAAGAAAAACTCGACTTTTCCTACAATGAGCAGTTCTTC.

The V call is TRBV7-2, the J call TRBJ2-5, with 9 bases matching TRBD2. V shed 5 bases, J shed 4 bases, and the junction held 8 bases outside the gene matches. The CDR3 runs 15 residues. Germline V CDR1 and CDR2: SGHTA, FQGNSA. CDR3 residues: CASSGSSGSRETQYF. The CDR3 DNA reads as TGTGCCAGCAGCGGTAGTAGCGGGAGCAGAGAGACCCAGTACTTC.

This clonotype has at least ten counts. V gene TRBV4-1 combines with J gene TRBJ2-4; TRBD2 agrees at 7 bases. Germline CDR1 and CDR2: MGHRA and YSYEKL. The CDR3 is 15 residues long. With V trimmed by 0 bases and J by 7 bases, 6 bases remained unmatched. The DNA of the CDR3 is TGCGCCAGCAGCCAAGATCGCGGGAGCGGGAACATTCAGTACTTC. Residues: CASSQDRGSGNIQYF.

This clonotype was seen only a few times. The V gene is TRBV6-5, the J gene TRBJ2-3, with 12 bases identical to TRBD2. CDR3 length: 15 amino acids. V gave up 2 bases and J gave up 6 bases; unmatched junction bases: 3. Germline V gives CDR1 MNHEY, CDR2 SVGAGI. CDR3 residues: CASSYAGTSGDTQYF. The CDR3 DNA reads TGTGCCAGCAGTTACGCGGGGACTAGCGGGGATACGCAGTATTTT.

This clonotype was observed many times. The gene calls are TRBV5-5 and TRBJ2-5; no clear D gene. Germline-derived CDR1 and CDR2 are SGHKS and YYEKEE (reference sequence). The germline V and J ends were trimmed by 4 bases and 5 bases, with 12 bases remaining between them. CDR3 length: 13 residues. The CDR3 region has the DNA TGTGCCAGCAGCCCCTCCCCGGTCGAGACCCAGTACTTC. It codes for CASSPSPVETQYF.

In its sample, this clonotype was seen a few times. The CDR3 loop reads CASSLAFYWREDQETQYF. In DNA form, the CDR3 reads TGTGCCAGCAGCTTAGCGTTTTATTGGCGGGAGGACCAAGAGACCCAGTACTTC. V and J are TRBV7-2 and TRBJ2-5, with TRBD2 matching over 8 bases. V shed 0 bases and J 0 bases; nucleotides not matched to a gene: 9. Germline CDR1 and CDR2: SGHTA and FQGNSA. The CDR3 runs 18 residues.

This clonotype was counted between two and nine times. The J gene is TRBJ2-2, the V gene TRBV5-1; 12 bases are a match to TRBD1. The trim removed 4 bases at V and 4 bases at J, leaving 11 bases unmatched. The CDR3 covers 18 residues. CDR1 is SGHRS and CDR2 is YFSETQ in the germline V gene. DNA for the CDR3: TGCGCCAGCAGCACCGGGACAGGGGGCTTCGGGGTCACCGGGGAGCTGTTTTTT. Residues: CASSTGTGGFGVTGELFF. Full variable domain (rest looked up from reference TRBV5-1 and TRBJ2-2): KAGVTQTPRYLIKTRGQQVTLSCSPISGHRSVSWYQQTPGQGLQFLFEYFSETQRNKGNFPGRFSGRQFSNSRSEMNVSTLELGDSALYLCASSTGTGGFGVTGELFFGEGSRLTVL.